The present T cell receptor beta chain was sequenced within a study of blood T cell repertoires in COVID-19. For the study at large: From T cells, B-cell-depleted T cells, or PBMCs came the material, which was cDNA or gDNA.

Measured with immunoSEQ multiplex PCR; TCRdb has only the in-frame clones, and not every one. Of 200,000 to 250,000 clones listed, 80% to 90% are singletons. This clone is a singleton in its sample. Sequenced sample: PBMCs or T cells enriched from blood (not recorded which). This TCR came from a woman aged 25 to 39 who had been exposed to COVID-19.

The CDR3 here is CASSTTTSMGETQYF. Written as DNA, the CDR3 is TGTGCCAGCAGTACCACGACTAGCATGGGGGAGACCCAGTACTTC. This sequence joins TRBV2 and TRBJ2-5, with 7 bases fitting TRBD2. With V trimmed by 5 bases and J by 5 bases, 11 bases remained unmatched. The CDR3 length is 15 residues. CDR1 and CDR2 from the germline V gene are SNHLY and FYNNEI.